In its sample, the clone carrying this T cell receptor (beta chain) was seen a few times. V lost 3 bases and J lost 4; bases outside the gene matches: 10. Germline CDR1 reads KGHSH; CDR2 reads LQKENI. This CDR3 spans 16 amino acids. In Cohort 3, a recovered donor had either two negative PCRs, clearance, or symptom resolution. This record belongs to a study of blood T cell repertoires in COVID-19. Only in-frame clones appear in the TCRdb table, and some are missing; sequencing was by immunoSEQ multiplex PCR. The table has around 240,000 clones, approximately 85% seen once. The J gene is TRBJ2-5, the V gene TRBV18; 8 bases align to TRBD1. This TCR was sampled from a woman between 45 and 60 years old who had recovered from COVID-19. The sequenced material came from PBMCs or T cells enriched from blood (not recorded which). In DNA form, the CDR3 reads TGTGCCAGCTCACCCTCCCGACAGGGGTCTTCAGAGACCCAGTACTTC. Its translation: CASSPSRQGSSETQYF.